This T cell receptor beta chain was captured by sequencing in a study of T cells in Graves' hyperthyroidism and ophthalmopathy. Template material for amplifying TCR beta CDR3 regions consisted of RNA transcripts. The TCR CDR3 first-round RT-PCR relied on the HTBI primer set. TCRdb re-analysed the multiplex PCR reads in MiXCR, keeping a single row per CDR3 protein. Of 350,000 to 500,000 distinct CDR3 sequences listed, roughly an eighth are singletons. This clonotype was detected ten times or more. The CDR3 loop spans 15 amino acids. V lost 1 base and J lost 3, with 12 bases in between. Germline V gene data show CDR1 as SEHNR and CDR2 as FQNEAQ (reference sequence).

Input material: blood. This TCR was recovered from a woman between 18 and 29 years old with Graves' hyperthyroidism. This chain uses TRBV7-9 with TRBJ1-2; no clear D. This chain's CDR3 is CASSLGAGFDYGYTF. CDR3 bases: TGTGCCAGCAGCTTAGGTGCGGGGTTCGACTATGGCTACACCTTC.